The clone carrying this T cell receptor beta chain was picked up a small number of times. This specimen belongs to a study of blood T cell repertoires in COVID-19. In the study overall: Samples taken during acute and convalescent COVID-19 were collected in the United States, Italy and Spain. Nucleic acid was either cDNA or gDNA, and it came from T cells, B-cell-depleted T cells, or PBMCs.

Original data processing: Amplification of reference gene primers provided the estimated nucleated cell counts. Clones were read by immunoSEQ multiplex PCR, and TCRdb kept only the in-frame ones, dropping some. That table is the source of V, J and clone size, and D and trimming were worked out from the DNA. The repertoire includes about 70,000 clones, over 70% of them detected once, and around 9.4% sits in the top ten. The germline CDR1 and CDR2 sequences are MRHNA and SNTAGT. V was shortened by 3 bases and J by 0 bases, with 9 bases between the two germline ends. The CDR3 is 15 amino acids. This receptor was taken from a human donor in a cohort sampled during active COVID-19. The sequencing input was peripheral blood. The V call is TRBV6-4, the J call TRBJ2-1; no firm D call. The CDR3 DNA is TGTGCCAGCAGTGAGCAACCTAGCTCCTACAATGAGCAGTTCTTC. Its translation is CASSEQPSSYNEQFF.